This is a list of T cell receptor beta chains from one sample in a study of vaccination effects on CD4 cells after COVID-19. Sequencing was performed with immunoSEQ multiplex PCR; in TCRdb, only in-frame clones are kept and a portion is missing. In the table there are about 66,000 clones, under 80% of which are singletons. Their antigen targets remain unknown. Material: CD4+ T cells from PBMCs cultured without peptide, obtained after COVID-19 vaccination. These receptors all stem from a human donor who received a COVID-19 vaccine. Each CDR3 is given with its conserved first and last residue. D genes are given only for firm matches. Size values are once, few and many counts, or a class for expanded clones, and some rows have none.

j_gene	abundance	v_gene	d_gene	CDR3aa	CDR3nt
TRBJ2-4	.	TRBV19	.	CASSSRVATRGQSLAKNIQYF	TGTGCCAGTAGTTCCCGTGTCGCGACGCGGGGACAGTCACTAGCCAAAAACATTCAGTACTTC
TRBJ2-1	.	TRBV11-3	.	CASSSDSYNEQFF	TGTGCCAGCAGTTCCGACAGCTACAATGAGCAGTTCTTC
TRBJ1-2	.	TRBV19	.	CASGRRGRAFSGYTF	TGTGCCAGTGGGAGAAGAGGCAGAGCCTTCTCTGGCTACACCTTC
TRBJ1-2	.	TRBV24-1	TRBD1	CATSDPGGTGYHGYTF	TGTGCCACCAGTGACCCAGGGGGGACAGGGTATCATGGCTACACCTTC
TRBJ1-1	.	TRBV3-1/TRBV3-2	.	CASSPGAITEAFF	TGTGCCAGCAGCCCCGGAGCGATCACTGAAGCTTTCTTT
TRBJ1-2	few	TRBV29-1	TRBD1	CSAPGEGANYGYTF	TGCAGCGCGCCCGGAGAGGGGGCCAACTATGGCTACACCTTC
TRBJ1-2	.	TRBV4-1	TRBD1	CASSSTGESYGYTF	TGCGCCAGCAGCTCTACAGGGGAGAGCTATGGCTACACCTTC
TRBJ1-2	.	TRBV28	.	CASSTQTGAYGYTF	TGTGCCAGCAGTACCCAGACAGGCGCCTATGGCTACACCTTC
TRBJ2-1	.	TRBV18	.	CASSQAGSSYNEQFF	TGTGCCAGCTCTCAGGCGGGGAGCTCCTACAATGAGCAGTTCTTC
TRBJ2-3	once	TRBV2	TRBD2	CASSEGLAGGSDTQYF	TGTGCCAGCAGTGAAGGGCTAGCGGGGGGCTCAGATACGCAGTATTTT
TRBJ1-2	.	TRBV15	.	CATSRDRPGISGYTF	TGTGCCACCAGCAGAGATCGGCCAGGGATCTCTGGCTACACCTTC
TRBJ2-1	.	TRBV19	TRBD1	CASSKRTGDQNEQFF	TGTGCCAGTAGTAAAAGGACAGGGGATCAGAATGAGCAGTTCTTC
TRBJ2-3	.	TRBV18	TRBD1	CASLDRSSTDTQYF	TGTGCCAGCCTGGACAGGTCTAGCACAGATACGCAGTATTTT
TRBJ2-6	once	TRBV7-3	.	CASSLIPTVKGGANVLTF	TGTGCCAGCAGCTTAATTCCGACAGTAAAAGGTGGGGCCAACGTCCTGACTTTC
TRBJ1-2	.	TRBV24-1	.	CATSGTRVDGYTF	TGTGCCACCAGTGGGACAAGGGTAGATGGCTACACCTTC
TRBJ2-1	.	TRBV2	TRBD1	CASSDPGTGGNEQFF	TGTGCCAGCAGTGACCCGGGGACAGGGGGGAATGAGCAGTTCTTC
TRBJ2-3	.	TRBV5-1	.	CASSPQGRQDTQYF	TGCGCCAGCAGCCCACAGGGGAGGCAAGATACGCAGTATTTT
TRBJ2-3	.	TRBV11-3	TRBD2	CASSRLAGGQDTQYF	TGTGCCAGCAGCCGACTAGCGGGGGGGCAAGATACGCAGTATTTT
TRBJ1-1	few	TRBV18	.	CASSPSWERPPSF	TGTGCCAGCTCACCATCTTGGGAAAGGCCCCCTTCTTTT
TRBJ2-3	.	TRBV7-2	.	CASSRTRLDTGGTDTQYF	TGTGCCAGCAGCCGCACCCGACTAGATACTGGCGGGACAGATACGCAGTATTTT
TRBJ2-3	.	TRBV7-3	.	CASSYDRFSTDTQYF	TGTGCCAGCAGCTACGACAGGTTTAGCACAGATACGCAGTATTTT